The present T cell receptor beta chain was sequenced within a study of blood T cells in healthy people across ages. Study-level points and caveats: Across the age range, TCR beta diversity per million T cells fell in a roughly linear way. The authors considered diversity estimates from one million T cells to be underestimates.

The use of a sample-barcoded 5' primer and a J-beta primer mix characterized a second PCR of about 7 to 12 cycles. In TCRdb, the 5' RACE reads were re-called with MiXCR into one record per CDR3 protein. The repertoire holds roughly 1.9 million distinct CDR3 sequences, with roughly two fifths as singletons. Only a few counts were recorded for this clonotype. Its antigen is not known. Germline assignment: CDR1 SGHTA and CDR2 FQGNSA. The CDR3 runs 16 residues. The V call is TRBV7-2, the J call TRBJ2-4; a possible D gene is TRBD2 (6 bases). The J call is in doubt because the DNA end fits TRBJ2-7 better. Sample: blood. The TCR comes from a human donor in good health. CDR3 sequence: CASTPGMAGKGYEQYF. CDR3 nucleotide sequence: TGTGCCAGCACCCCAGGAATGGCGGGGAAAGGGTACGAGCAGTACTTC.